This T cell receptor (beta chain) is from a study of cytomegalovirus exposure and HLA in healthy donors. V lost 3 bases and J lost 4; bases outside the gene matches: 5. This CDR3 is built from 15 residues. Per germline, CDR1 MNHEY and CDR2 SVGAGI. With 60 Vbeta and 13 Jbeta primers, the PCR was carried out. The table came from immunoSEQ multiplex PCR; TCRdb's copy has only in-frame clones and leaves some out. Of over 150,000 clones in the sample, around 74% are singletons; the top ten hold 2.9%. The chain uses TRBV6-5 and TRBJ2-1, with 8 positions matching TRBD2. Sequenced: PBMCs. The clonotype comes from a male donor in good health and CMV-seronegative. The DNA for the CDR3 is TGTGCCAGCAGTTATATAGCGGGATCTTACAATGAGCAGTTCTTC. Its protein is CASSYIAGSYNEQFF.